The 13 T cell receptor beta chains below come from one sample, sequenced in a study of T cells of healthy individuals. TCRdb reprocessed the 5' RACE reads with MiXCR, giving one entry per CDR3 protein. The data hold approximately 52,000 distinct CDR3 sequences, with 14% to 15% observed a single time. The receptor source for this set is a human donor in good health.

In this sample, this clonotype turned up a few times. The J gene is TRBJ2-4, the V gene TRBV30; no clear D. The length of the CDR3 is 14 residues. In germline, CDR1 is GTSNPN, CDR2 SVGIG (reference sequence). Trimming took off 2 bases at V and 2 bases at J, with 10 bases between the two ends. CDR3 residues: CAWSTPMSKNIQYF. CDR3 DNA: TGTGCCTGGAGTACCCCGATGTCCAAAAACATTCAGTACTTC.

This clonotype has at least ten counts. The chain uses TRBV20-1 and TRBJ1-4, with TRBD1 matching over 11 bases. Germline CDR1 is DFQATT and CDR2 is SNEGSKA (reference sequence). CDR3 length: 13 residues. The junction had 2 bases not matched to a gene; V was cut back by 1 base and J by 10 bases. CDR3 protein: CSARGTGGGKLFF. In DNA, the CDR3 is TGCAGTGCTAGAGGGACAGGGGGCGGAAAACTGTTTTTT.

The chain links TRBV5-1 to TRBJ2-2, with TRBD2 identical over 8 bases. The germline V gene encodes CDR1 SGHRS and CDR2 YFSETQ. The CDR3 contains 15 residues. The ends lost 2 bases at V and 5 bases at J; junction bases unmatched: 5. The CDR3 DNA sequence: TGCGCCAGCAGCTTAGCGGGGGTGCTGACCGGGGAGCTGTTTTTT. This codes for CASSLAGVLTGELFF.

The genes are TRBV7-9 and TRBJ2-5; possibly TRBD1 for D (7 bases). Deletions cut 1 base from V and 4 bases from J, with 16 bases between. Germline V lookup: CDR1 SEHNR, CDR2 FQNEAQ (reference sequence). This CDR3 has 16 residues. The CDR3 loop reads CASSLGYRQGGETQYF. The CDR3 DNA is TGTGCCAGCAGCTTAGGATATCGACAGGGAGGAGAGACCCAGTACTTC.

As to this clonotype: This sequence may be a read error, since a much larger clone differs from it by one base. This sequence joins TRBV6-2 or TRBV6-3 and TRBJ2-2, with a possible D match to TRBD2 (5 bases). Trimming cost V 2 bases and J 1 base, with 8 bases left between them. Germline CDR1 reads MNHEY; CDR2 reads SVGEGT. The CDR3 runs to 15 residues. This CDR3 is CASSYHRENTGELFF. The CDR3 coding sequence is TGTGCCAGCAGTTACCACCGGGAGAACACCGGGGAGCTGTTTTTT.

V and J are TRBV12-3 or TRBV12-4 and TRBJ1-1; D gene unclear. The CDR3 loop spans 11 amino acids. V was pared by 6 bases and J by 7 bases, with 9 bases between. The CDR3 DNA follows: TGTGCCAGCAGCCCACGGGGTGAAGCTTTCTTT. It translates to CASSPRGEAFF.

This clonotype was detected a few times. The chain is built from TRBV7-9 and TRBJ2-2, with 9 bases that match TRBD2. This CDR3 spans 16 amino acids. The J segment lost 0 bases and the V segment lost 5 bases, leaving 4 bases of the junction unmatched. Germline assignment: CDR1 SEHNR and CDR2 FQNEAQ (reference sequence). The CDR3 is CASSNGLAPNTGELFF. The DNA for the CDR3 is TGTGCCAGCAGCAACGGACTAGCGCCGAACACCGGGGAGCTGTTTTTT. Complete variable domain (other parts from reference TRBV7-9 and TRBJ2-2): DTGVSQNPRHKITKRGQNVTFRCDPISEHNRLYWYRQTLGQGPEFLTYFQNEAQLEKSRLLSDRFSAERPKGSFSTLEIQRTEQGDSAMYLCASSNGLAPNTGELFFGEGSRLTVL.

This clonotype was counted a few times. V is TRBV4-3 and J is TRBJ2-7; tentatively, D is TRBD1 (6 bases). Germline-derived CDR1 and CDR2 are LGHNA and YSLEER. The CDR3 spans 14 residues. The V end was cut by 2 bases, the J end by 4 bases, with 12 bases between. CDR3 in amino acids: CASSQSDRLYEQYF. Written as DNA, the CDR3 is TGCGCCAGCAGCCAATCGGACAGATTATACGAGCAGTACTTC.

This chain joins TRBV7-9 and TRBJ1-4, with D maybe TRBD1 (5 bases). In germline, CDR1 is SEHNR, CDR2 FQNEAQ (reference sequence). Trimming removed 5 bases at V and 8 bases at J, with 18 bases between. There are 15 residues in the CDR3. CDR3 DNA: TGTGCCAGCAGCCCCTCCGGGACGGGACTCGAAAAACTGTTTTTT. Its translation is CASSPSGTGLEKLFF.

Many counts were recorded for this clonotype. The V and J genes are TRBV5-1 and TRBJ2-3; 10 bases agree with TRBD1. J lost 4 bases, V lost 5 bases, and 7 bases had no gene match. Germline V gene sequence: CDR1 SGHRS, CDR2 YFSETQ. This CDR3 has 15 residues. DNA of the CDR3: TGCGCCAGCAGTCGTGGACAGGGGGGCCCAGATACGCAGTATTTT. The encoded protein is CASSRGQGGPDTQYF.

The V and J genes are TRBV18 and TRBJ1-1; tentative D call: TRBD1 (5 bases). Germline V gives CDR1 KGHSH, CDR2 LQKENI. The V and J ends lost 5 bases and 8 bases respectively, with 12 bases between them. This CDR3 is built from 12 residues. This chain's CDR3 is CASSSVGGEAFF. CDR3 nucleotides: TGTGCCAGCTCATCCGTTGGGGGGGAAGCTTTCTTT.

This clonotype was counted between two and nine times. CDR3 coding DNA: TGCAGTGCTAGAGATGAGCGGCGGCCGCAGGGCGATACGCAGTATTTT. Protein: CSARDERRPQGDTQYF. The V call is TRBV20-1, the J call TRBJ2-3; D is tentatively TRBD1 or TRBD2 (5 bases each). This CDR3 comprises 16 residues. The V and J ends lost 0 bases and 6 bases respectively, with 19 bases between them. CDR1 is DFQATT, CDR2 SNEGSKA, per germline (reference sequence).

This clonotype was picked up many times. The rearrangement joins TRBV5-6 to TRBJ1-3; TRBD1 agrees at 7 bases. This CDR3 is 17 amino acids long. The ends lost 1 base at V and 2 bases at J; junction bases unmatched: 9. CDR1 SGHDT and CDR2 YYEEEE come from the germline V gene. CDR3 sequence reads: CASSLRRNRGTGNTIYF. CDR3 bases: TGTGCCAGCAGCTTGAGGAGGAACAGGGGTACTGGAAACACCATATATTTT. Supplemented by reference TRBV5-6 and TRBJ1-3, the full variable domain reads DAGVTQSPTHLIKTRGQQVTLRCSPKSGHDTVSWYQQALGQGPQFIFQYYEEEERQRGNFPDRFSGHQFPNYSSELNVNALLLGDSALYLCASSLRRNRGTGNTIYFGEGSWLTVV.